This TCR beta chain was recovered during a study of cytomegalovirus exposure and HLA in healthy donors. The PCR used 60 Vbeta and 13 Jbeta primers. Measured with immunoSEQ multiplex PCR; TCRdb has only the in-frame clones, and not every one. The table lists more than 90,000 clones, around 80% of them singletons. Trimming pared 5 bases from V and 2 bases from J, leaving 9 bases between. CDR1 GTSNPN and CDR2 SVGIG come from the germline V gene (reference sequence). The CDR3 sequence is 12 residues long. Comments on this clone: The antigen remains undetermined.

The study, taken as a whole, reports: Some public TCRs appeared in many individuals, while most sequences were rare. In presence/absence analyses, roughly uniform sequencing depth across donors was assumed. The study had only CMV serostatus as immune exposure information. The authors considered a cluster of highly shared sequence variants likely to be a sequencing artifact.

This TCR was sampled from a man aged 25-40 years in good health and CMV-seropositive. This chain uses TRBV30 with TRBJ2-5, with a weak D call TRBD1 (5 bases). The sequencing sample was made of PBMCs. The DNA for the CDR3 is TGTGCCTGGGACAGCCTACAAGAGACCCAGTACTTC. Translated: CAWDSLQETQYF.